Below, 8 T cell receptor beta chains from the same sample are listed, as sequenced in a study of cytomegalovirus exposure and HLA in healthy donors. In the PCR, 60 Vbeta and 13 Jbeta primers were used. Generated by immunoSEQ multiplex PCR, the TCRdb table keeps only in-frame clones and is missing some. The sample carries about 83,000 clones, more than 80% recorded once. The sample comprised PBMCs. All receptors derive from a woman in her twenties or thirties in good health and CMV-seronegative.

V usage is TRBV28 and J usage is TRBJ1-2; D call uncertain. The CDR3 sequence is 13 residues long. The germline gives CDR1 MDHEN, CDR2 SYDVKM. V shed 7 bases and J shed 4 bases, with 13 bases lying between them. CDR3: CASTSGSPYGYTF. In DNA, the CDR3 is TGTGCCAGCACAAGCGGTAGTCCCTATGGCTACACCTTC.

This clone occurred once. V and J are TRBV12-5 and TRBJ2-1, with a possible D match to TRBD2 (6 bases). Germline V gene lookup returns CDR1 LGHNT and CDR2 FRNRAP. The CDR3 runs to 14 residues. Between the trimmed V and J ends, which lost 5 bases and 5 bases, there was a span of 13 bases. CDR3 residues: CASGGGDTNNEQFF. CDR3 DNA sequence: TGTGCTAGTGGTGGCGGGGATACCAACAATGAGCAGTTCTTC.

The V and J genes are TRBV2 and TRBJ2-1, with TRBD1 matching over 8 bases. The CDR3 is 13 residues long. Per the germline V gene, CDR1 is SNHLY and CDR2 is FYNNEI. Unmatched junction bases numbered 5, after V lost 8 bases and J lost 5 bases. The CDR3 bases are TGTGCCAGCGACCGGGACAGGAACAATGAGCAGTTCTTC. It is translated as CASDRDRNNEQFF.

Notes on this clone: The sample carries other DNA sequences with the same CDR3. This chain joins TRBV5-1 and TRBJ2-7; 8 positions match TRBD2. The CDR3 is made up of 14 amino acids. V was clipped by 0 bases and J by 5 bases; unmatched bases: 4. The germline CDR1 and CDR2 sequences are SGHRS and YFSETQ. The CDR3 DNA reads TGCGCCAGCAGCTTGGTTGCGGGAGGCCACGAGCAGTACTTC. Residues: CASSLVAGGHEQYF.

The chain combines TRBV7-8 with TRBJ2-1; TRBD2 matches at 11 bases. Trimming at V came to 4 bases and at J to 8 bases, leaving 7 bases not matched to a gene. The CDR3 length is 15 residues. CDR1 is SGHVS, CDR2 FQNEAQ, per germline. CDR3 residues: CASSSSGRLVDEQFF. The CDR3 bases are TGTGCCAGCAGCTCTAGCGGGAGGTTAGTGGATGAGCAGTTCTTC.

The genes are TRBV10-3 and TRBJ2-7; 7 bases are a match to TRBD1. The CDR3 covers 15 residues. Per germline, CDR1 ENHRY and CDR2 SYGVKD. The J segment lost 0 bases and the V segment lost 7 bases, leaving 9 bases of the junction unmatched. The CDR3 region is CAITPGQPSSYEQYF. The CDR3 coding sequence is TGTGCCATCACCCCGGGACAGCCGAGCTCCTACGAGCAGTACTTC.

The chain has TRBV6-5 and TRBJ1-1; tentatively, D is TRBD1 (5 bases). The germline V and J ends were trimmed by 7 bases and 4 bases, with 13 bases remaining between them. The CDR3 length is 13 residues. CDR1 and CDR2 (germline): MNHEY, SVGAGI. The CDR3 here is CASTNPGGTEAFF. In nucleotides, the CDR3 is TGTGCCAGCACCAACCCGGGGGGCACTGAAGCTTTCTTT.

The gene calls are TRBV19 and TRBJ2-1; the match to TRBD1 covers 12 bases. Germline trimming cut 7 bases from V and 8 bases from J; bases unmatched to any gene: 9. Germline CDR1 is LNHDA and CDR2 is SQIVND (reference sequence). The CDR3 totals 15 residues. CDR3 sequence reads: CASTHRGQGADEQFF. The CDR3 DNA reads TGTGCCAGTACCCACAGGGGACAGGGGGCCGATGAGCAGTTCTTC.